The sequence of this T cell receptor (beta chain) was determined in a study of T cells in localized non-small cell lung cancer. Study results and caveats: Maximal T cell clonality occurred in uninvolved adjacent lung, with tumor ranking below it. With higher T cell density in blood came longer overall survival. Because sequencing included only one region (of the tumor), heterogeneity remains possible. Paired adjacent lung recovered a median around 52 of the top 100 tumor clones.

Trimming left V 5 bases short and J 8 bases short, with 21 bases between. The CDR3 consists of 15 residues. CDR1 is MNHEY and CDR2 is SVGAGI in the germline V gene. Method: immunoSEQ multiplex PCR; TCRdb's copy keeps in-frame clones and lacks some. This table has 31,000 or so clones, 70% to 90% appearing once. A word on this clone: The antigen remains unidentified.

Sequences were derived from peripheral blood, sampled before any cancer treatment. The chain carries TRBV6-5 and TRBJ1-1; D remains unclear. The clonotype was recovered from a female donor aged 60 or older with stage I lung adenocarcinoma. CDR3 protein: CASSRVGNVQREAFF. CDR3 coding DNA: TGTGCCAGCAGTAGGGTGGGAAACGTCCAGCGGGAAGCTTTCTTT.